Described below is a single T cell receptor (beta chain) sequence and its context. Antigen unknown. CDR3 length equals 15 residues. Germline V CDR1 and CDR2: ENHRY, SYGVKD. V dropped 2 bases and J dropped 0 bases, with 8 bases sitting between them. The data were taken from a study of blood T cells in healthy people across ages. Overall study results and limits: The study lacked donor CMV status, which possibly confounded expanded clonotype changes. Without sorted subsets, naive and antigen-experienced compartments could not be conclusively compared.

A second PCR, run for roughly 7 to 11 cycles, used a sample-barcoded 5' primer plus a J-beta primer mix. One entry per CDR3 protein results from TCRdb running MiXCR on the 5' RACE reads. The sample lists nearly 1 million distinct CDR3 sequences, roughly half occurring once. The receptor comes from a woman aged 60-75 years in good health. Input material: blood. The chain employs TRBV10-3 and TRBJ1-5; D remains ambiguous. CDR3 coding DNA: TGTGCCATCAGTGAGGGCAGGAGTAGCAATCAGCCCCAGCATTTT. Translated: CAISEGRSSNQPQHF.